The TCR beta chain under discussion was sequenced for a study of blood T cell repertoires in COVID-19. Study at large: Sites in the United States, Italy and Spain provided acute and convalescent COVID-19 samples. PBMCs, B-cell-depleted T cells, or T cells were the source of the cDNA or gDNA that made up the material.

In the source study's methods: The assay estimated nucleated cells by amplifying reference gene primers. The method was immunoSEQ multiplex PCR; TCRdb's version includes in-frame clones alone and lacks a portion of them. The V and J calls and clone size are taken from that table; D and trimming were inferred from the DNA. The sample lists 95,000 to 120,000 clones; approximately 85% were seen once. CDR1 and CDR2 (germline): MGHDK, SYGVNS. The junction had 4 bases not matched to a gene; V was cut back by 1 base and J by 4 bases. The CDR3 is made up of 15 amino acids. One Seattle source followed patients from active infection through their disease course.

The chain employs TRBV25-1 and TRBJ2-3, with TRBD2 identical over 8 bases. The sample taken for sequencing was peripheral blood. This receptor was identified in a woman aged 60 to 75 with COVID-19, enrolled during active disease. CDR3 residues: CASSEWGGGSDTQYF. The CDR3 region has the DNA TGTGCCAGCAGTGAATGGGGCGGGGGGTCAGATACGCAGTATTTT.